This note documents a single T cell receptor beta chain sequence. What it recognizes is unknown. Each CDR3 protein is one row after TCRdb ran MiXCR on the reads. The repertoire holds about a million distinct CDR3 sequences, with approximately 30% as singletons. This entry is derived from a study of T cell repertoires in cytomegalovirus infection. Background on the study: A matching HLA type, together with CMV infection, was signaled by public TCR beta signatures.

Findings of the study overall: Summed frequency of shared TCR beta families picked out CMV carriers who also had the relevant HLA. There were HLA-C-restricted CMV-specific TCR beta clonotypes dominating the ex vivo response.

The CDR3 loop spans 12 amino acids. V lost 5 bases to trimming and J lost 4 bases, with 7 bases between them. Germline loops: CDR1 SGHTA, CDR2 FQGNSA. The chain recombines TRBV7-2 with TRBJ2-3; D is unresolved. The source of this sequence is a human donor in good health (CMV status not recorded). Some clones in this sample may be carry-over from other donors' samples. The source material was cultured CD8+ T cells from PBMCs, sampled from culture after CMV antigen stimulation. CDR3 residues: CASSTYSDTQYF. DNA for the CDR3: TGTGCCAGCAGCACATACTCAGATACGCAGTATTTT.